The clone carrying this T cell receptor beta chain has a single count. This record comes from a study of blood T cell repertoires in COVID-19. Study at large: Sites in the United States, Italy and Spain provided acute and convalescent COVID-19 samples. PBMCs, B-cell-depleted T cells, or T cells were the source of the cDNA or gDNA that made up the material.

Per the original data handling: Estimates of nucleated cell counts were drawn from the amplification of reference gene primers. Sequencing was performed with immunoSEQ multiplex PCR; in TCRdb, only in-frame clones are kept and a portion is missing. The D gene and trimming were derived from the DNA, and the V and J assignments and clone size from that table. The data hold under 300,000 clones, with 65% to 90% observed a single time. The sample was peripheral blood. The clonotype was recovered from a man aged 40-50 years who had recovered from COVID-19.

The CDR3 DNA is TGTGCCAGCAGCTTATTGGCTGCGGGCTACGAGCAGTACTTC. Its protein is CASSLLAAGYEQYF. This chain connects TRBV7-2 to TRBJ2-7, with D perhaps matching TRBD2 (5 bases). V gave up 2 bases and J gave up 3 bases, with 11 bases separating them. The germline V gene encodes CDR1 SGHTA and CDR2 FQGNSA. The CDR3 sequence is 14 residues long. The full variable domain, rest sourced from reference TRBV7-2 and TRBJ2-7, is GAGVSQSPSNKVTEKGKDVELRCDPISGHTALYWYRQSLGQGLEFLIYFQGNSAPDKSGLPSDRFSAERTGGSVSTLTIQRTQQEDSAVYLCASSLLAAGYEQYFGPGTRLTVT.